Sequencing of this TCR beta chain was carried out in a study of T cell repertoires in cytomegalovirus infection. Study background: Public TCR beta signatures marked donors with CMV infection and the matching HLA.

TCRdb re-called the reads through MiXCR, storing one row per CDR3 protein. The top ten hold about an eighth of the sample, which has roughly 920,000 distinct CDR3 sequences, approximately 31% seen once. Worth noting for this clonotype: Antigen specificity is unknown.

This TCR was sampled from a human donor in good health (CMV status not recorded). Some clones in this sample may be carry-over from other donors' samples. Sequenced here: cultured CD8+ T cells from PBMCs, sampled from culture after CMV antigen stimulation.

The CDR3, as DNA: TGTGCCAGCAGTTCGCTGACTAGCACCCCGTACACAGATACGCAGTATTTT. It encodes CASSSLTSTPYTDTQYF. This chain uses TRBV28 with TRBJ2-3, with 7 bases that match TRBD2. J lost 2 bases, V lost 4 bases, and 12 bases had no gene match. The CDR3 sequence is 17 residues long. Germline V lookup: CDR1 MDHEN, CDR2 SYDVKM.